This T cell receptor beta chain was captured in a study of regulatory T cells in long-lasting Graves disease. Study-wide results and limits: Favoring TRBV28, TRBJ1-2 and TRBJ2-5 was a feature seen in persistent disease. Persistent patients had a count of shared public clonotypes (roughly 2,500) that exceeded that of new patients (roughly 1,000).

This clonotype has at least ten counts. What it binds is unknown. Building of the TCR beta libraries involved iRepertoire HTBI primers and Arm-PCR of CDR3 regions. TCRdb reprocessed the multiplex PCR reads with MiXCR, giving one entry per CDR3 protein. The sample shows around 250,000 distinct CDR3 sequences, 20% of them seen only once. Time point of the sample: newly diagnosed GD, antithyroid drugs for less than 3 months. From RNA extracted from PBMCs, the TCR library was made. Patients with Graves' disease were diagnosed by American Thyroid Association guidelines. Germline V CDR1 and CDR2: SGHTA, FQGNSA. V gave up 3 bases and J gave up 4 bases, with 15 bases separating them. The CDR3 has 16 residues.

This clonotype originated in a female donor with Graves disease. Sample: peripheral blood mononuclear cells (PBMCs), taken at new diagnosis, from a patient treated with antithyroid drugs. V gene TRBV7-2 combines with J gene TRBJ1-4; D not resolved. This CDR3 reads CASSFLYGVNNEKLFF. The CDR3, as DNA: TGTGCCAGCAGCTTTCTTTACGGGGTGAATAATGAAAAACTGTTTTTT.